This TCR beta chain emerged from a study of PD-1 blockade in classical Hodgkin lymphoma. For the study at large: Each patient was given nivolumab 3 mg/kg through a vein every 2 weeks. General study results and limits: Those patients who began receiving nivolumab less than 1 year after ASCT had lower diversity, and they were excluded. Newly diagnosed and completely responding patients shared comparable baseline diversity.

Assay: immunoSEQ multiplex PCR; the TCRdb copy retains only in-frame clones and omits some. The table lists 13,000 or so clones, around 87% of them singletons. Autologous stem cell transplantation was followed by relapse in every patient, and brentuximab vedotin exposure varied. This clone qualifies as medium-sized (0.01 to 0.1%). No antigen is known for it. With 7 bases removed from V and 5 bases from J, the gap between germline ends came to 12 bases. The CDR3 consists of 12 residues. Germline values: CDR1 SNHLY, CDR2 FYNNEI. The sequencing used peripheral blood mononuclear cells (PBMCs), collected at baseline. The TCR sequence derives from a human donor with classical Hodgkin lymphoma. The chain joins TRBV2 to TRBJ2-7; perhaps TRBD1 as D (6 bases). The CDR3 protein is CASMQGIDEQYF. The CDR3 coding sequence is TGTGCCAGCATGCAGGGGATCGACGAGCAGTACTTC.